A single sample gave rise to the 32 T cell receptor beta chains below, sequenced in a study of blood T cell repertoires in COVID-19. Produced via immunoSEQ multiplex PCR; TCRdb's table is partial and in-frame only. The table has about 160,000 clones, approximately 79% seen once. Sequencing was done on a sample of peripheral blood. The receptors here all came from a woman aged 55-70 years with COVID-19, enrolled during active disease.

The J gene is TRBJ1-2, the V gene TRBV4-1; 10 nucleotides match TRBD1. Trimming at V came to 0 bases and at J to 2 bases, leaving 0 bases not matched to a gene. The CDR3 is 15 amino acids. Germline-derived CDR1 and CDR2 are MGHRA and YSYEKL. CDR3 sequence reads: CASSQETGGNYGYTF. In nucleotides, the CDR3 is TGCGCCAGCAGCCAAGAGACAGGGGGCAACTATGGCTACACCTTC.

The V gene is TRBV7-3, the J gene TRBJ2-1; 10 bases are shared with TRBD1. Germline loops: CDR1 SGHTA, CDR2 FQGTGA. The V and J ends lost 2 bases and 8 bases, in that order; junction bases with no gene match: 6. The CDR3 is made up of 15 amino acids. The CDR3 here is CASSLYGTGADEQFF. In nucleotides, the CDR3 is TGTGCCAGCAGCTTATATGGGACAGGGGCAGATGAGCAGTTCTTC.

The chain is built from TRBV9 and TRBJ1-4; D perhaps matches TRBD1 (6 bases). This CDR3 contains 19 residues. CDR1 and CDR2 from the germline V gene are SGDLS and YYNGEE. The germline V and J ends were trimmed by 0 bases and 3 bases, with 21 bases remaining between them. The CDR3: CASSVAGGSRRLSNEKLFF. The CDR3 bases are TGTGCCAGCAGCGTAGCGGGGGGCAGCCGCCGGCTATCTAATGAAAAACTGTTTTTT.

This clone was seen just once. V is TRBV6-5 and J is TRBJ2-6; 9 nucleotides align to TRBD1. CDR1 MNHEY and CDR2 SVGAGI come from the germline V gene. The J segment lost 4 bases and the V segment lost 6 bases, leaving 4 bases of the junction unmatched. The CDR3 sequence is 15 residues long. The DNA for the CDR3 is TGTGCCAGCAGCCACAGGGGGCTCGGGGCCAACGTCCTGACTTTC. Its translation: CASSHRGLGANVLTF.

The rearrangement uses TRBV6-4 and TRBJ2-7; TRBD1 might be the D (6 bases). The CDR3 has 18 amino acids. CDR1 is MRHNA, CDR2 SNTAGT, per germline. The V and J ends lost 3 bases and 3 bases respectively, with 24 bases between them. CDR3 in DNA: TGTGCCAGCAGTGAACTAAGGGCAGGGGACCTAGGCGTCTACGAGCAGTACGTC. Translated: CASSELRAGDLGVYEQYV.

The genes are TRBV6-1 and TRBJ2-7; D unresolved. V dropped 3 bases and J dropped 1 base, with 13 bases sitting between them. CDR3 length: 15 amino acids. Per germline, CDR1 MNHNS and CDR2 SASEGT. The CDR3: CASSDGQATSYEQYV. The DNA for the CDR3 is TGTGCCAGCAGTGATGGGCAGGCAACGTCCTACGAGCAGTACGTC.

The chain links TRBV11-2 to TRBJ1-1; no definite D call. CDR1 and CDR2 from the germline V gene are SGHAT and FQNNGV. The CDR3 is 14 amino acids. Trimming left V 6 bases short and J 4 bases short, with 15 bases between. Written as DNA, the CDR3 is TGTGCCAGCAGAATAAAAGGCGGTGGCACTGAAGCTTTCTTT. This gives the protein CASRIKGGGTEAFF. The full variable domain, its missing parts supplied by reference TRBV11-2 and TRBJ1-1, is EAGVAQSPRYKIIEKRQSVAFWCNPISGHATLYWYQQILGQGPKLLIQFQNNGVVDDSQLPKDRFSAERLKGVDSTLKIQPAKLEDSAVYLCASRIKGGGTEAFFGQGTRLTVV.

The chain links TRBV11-3 to TRBJ2-7, with 11 bases lining up with TRBD1. The V gene end was trimmed by 5 bases and the J gene end by 2 bases; junction bases not matched to a gene: 5. Germline CDR1 and CDR2: SGHNT and YENEEA. The CDR3 has 15 amino acids. The CDR3 region is CASSQMGQGAYEQYF. DNA of the CDR3: TGTGCCAGCAGCCAGATGGGACAGGGGGCCTACGAGCAGTACTTC.

The chain recombines TRBV28 with TRBJ2-1; 11 bases are a match to TRBD1. V was clipped by 6 bases and J by 5 bases; unmatched bases: 6. The CDR3 extends over 15 amino acids. Germline-derived CDR1 and CDR2 are MDHEN and SYDVKM. The CDR3 reads CASSLPGQGDNEQFF. CDR3 coding DNA: TGTGCCAGCAGCTTACCGGGACAGGGGGACAATGAGCAGTTCTTC.

The CDR3 DNA reads as TGCGCCAGCAGCTTTCTCCGTTCGGACAGGGGATACACCGGGGAGCTGTTTTTT. This codes for CASSFLRSDRGYTGELFF. This chain links TRBV5-1 with TRBJ2-2; 9 positions agree with TRBD1. Germline V lookup: CDR1 SGHRS, CDR2 YFSETQ. V dropped 2 bases and J dropped 3; count of bases not matched to a gene: 11. This CDR3 region has 18 residues.

A few counts support this clone. The chain employs TRBV10-3 and TRBJ2-2; TRBD1 matches 7 bases. The CDR3 is made up of 16 amino acids. V trimming: 5 bases; J trimming: 0 bases; junction bases outside the gene matches: 6. Per the germline V gene, CDR1 is ENHRY and CDR2 is SYGVKD. In DNA form, the CDR3 reads TGTGCCATCAGTAATCCGACAGGGCCGAACACCGGGGAGCTGTTTTTT. Encoded protein: CAISNPTGPNTGELFF.

The chain recombines TRBV19 with TRBJ1-6, with a tentative D call TRBD1 (6 bases). Trimming shortened V by 6 bases and J by 9 bases, and 15 bases separated the two germline ends. Germline CDR1 LNHDA, CDR2 SQIVND (reference sequence). This CDR3 is built from 14 residues. The CDR3 reads CASRIQGDRSPLHF. CDR3 coding DNA: TGTGCCAGTAGGATACAGGGTGATCGTTCACCCCTCCACTTT.

This clone was seen a handful of times. The chain couples TRBV2 to TRBJ2-2, with 7 positions matching TRBD2. Germline V gene sequence: CDR1 SNHLY, CDR2 FYNNEI. The CDR3 runs to 16 residues. J was trimmed by 2 bases and V by 1 base; bases with no gene match: 4. The CDR3 sequence is CASSEEASGNTGELFF. For the CDR3, the DNA is TGTGCCAGCAGTGAAGAGGCTAGCGGCAACACCGGGGAGCTGTTTTTT. Full variable domain (outside the CDR3, taken from reference TRBV2 and TRBJ2-2): EPEVTQTPSHQVTQMGQEVILRCVPISNHLYFYWYRQILGQKVEFLVSFYNNEISEKSEIFDDQFSVERPDGSNFTLKIRSTKLEDSAMYFCASSEEASGNTGELFFGEGSRLTVL.

The chain joins TRBV30 to TRBJ1-3; D not certain. Germline V gives CDR1 GTSNPN, CDR2 SVGIG (reference sequence). The CDR3 is 12 residues long. The V and J ends lost 4 bases and 0 bases respectively, with 4 bases between them. In nucleotides, the CDR3 is TGTGCCTGGACGGTCTCTGGAAACACCATATATTTT. Translated: CAWTVSGNTIYF.

In this sample, this clone turned up a few times. V and J are TRBV12-3 or TRBV12-4 and TRBJ1-1; D is undetermined. The V end lost 6 bases, the J end lost 5 bases, and 10 bases lay between the germline ends. CDR3 length: 12 amino acids. In nucleotides, the CDR3 is TGTGCCAGCAGGTTATTTCGGACTGAAGCTTTCTTT. Residues: CASRLFRTEAFF.

This chain joins TRBV4-3 and TRBJ2-4; D is possibly TRBD2 (6 bases). The CDR3 consists of 14 residues. Between the trimmed V and J ends, which lost 3 bases and 9 bases, there was a span of 15 bases. Germline CDR1 and CDR2: LGHNA and YSLEER. The CDR3 region is CASSHGTGGSIQYF. The CDR3 nucleotides are TGCGCCAGCAGCCACGGGACTGGAGGTAGCATTCAGTACTTC.

The rearrangement uses TRBV28 and TRBJ2-5; D is uncertain. Trimming removed 1 base from V and 4 bases from J, with 16 bases in between. The CDR3 runs to 16 residues. From germline, CDR1 is MDHEN and CDR2 SYDVKM. The DNA of the CDR3 is TGTGCCAGCAGTTTATTTGGGCTCGCCCGATTAGAGACCCAGTACTTC. This encodes CASSLFGLARLETQYF.

In DNA, the CDR3 is TGTGCCAGCAGCCGGGACAGGGGAGAGACCCAGTACTTC. This gives the protein CASSRDRGETQYF. The chain links TRBV2 to TRBJ2-5; 10 nucleotides line up with TRBD1. In germline, CDR1 is SNHLY, CDR2 FYNNEI. The CDR3 totals 13 residues. V lost 6 bases, J lost 4 bases, and 2 bases stayed unmatched.

The CDR3 nucleotides read TGTGCCTGGAGGATTAATAGAGATCAGCCCCAGCATTTT. Protein: CAWRINRDQPQHF. The J gene is TRBJ1-5, the V gene TRBV30; D gene uncertain. There are 13 residues in the CDR3. Germline V gene sequence: CDR1 GTSNPN, CDR2 SVGIG (reference sequence). The V and J ends lost 3 bases and 5 bases respectively, with 11 bases between them.

This clone was seen a few times. The V and J genes are TRBV3-1 (or the pseudogene TRBV3-2) and TRBJ1-1; no clear D. This CDR3 has 12 residues. CDR1 is LGHDT and CDR2 is YNNKEL in the germline V gene (reference sequence). Between the trimmed V and J ends, which lost 1 base and 8 bases, there was a span of 8 bases. Here the CDR3 reads CASSQGGWEAFF. The CDR3 DNA reads as TGTGCCAGCAGCCAAGGAGGGTGGGAAGCTTTCTTT.

V usage is TRBV18 and J usage is TRBJ2-1, with D possibly TRBD1 on 6 matching bases. The germline V gene encodes CDR1 KGHSH and CDR2 LQKENI. CDR3 size: 13 residues. The germline V and J ends were trimmed by 1 base and 7 bases, with 8 bases remaining between them. CDR3 in amino acids: CASSPQQGNEQFF. CDR3 sequence (DNA): TGTGCCAGCTCACCACAGCAGGGGAATGAGCAGTTCTTC.

This sequence joins TRBV19 and TRBJ1-5, with unresolved D. The germline V and J ends were trimmed by 6 bases and 3 bases, with 12 bases remaining between them. The CDR3 length is 14 residues. CDR1 LNHDA and CDR2 SQIVND come from the germline V gene (reference sequence). The CDR3 sequence is CASRLRGNNQPQHF. The CDR3 DNA reads as TGTGCCAGTAGGTTAAGAGGGAACAATCAGCCCCAGCATTTT.

This clone was detected only once. The chain uses TRBV19 and TRBJ1-5, with 7 positions matching TRBD1. This CDR3 is built from 14 residues. CDR1 is LNHDA, CDR2 SQIVND, per germline (reference sequence). V was clipped by 3 bases and J by 5 bases; unmatched bases: 4. CDR3 nucleotide sequence: TGTGCCAGTAGTATGAGGACAGGAGATCAGCCCCAGCATTTT. It is translated as CASSMRTGDQPQHF. The complete variable domain, with remaining parts taken from reference TRBV19 and TRBJ1-5, reads DGGITQSPKYLFRKEGQNVTLSCEQNLNHDAMYWYRQDPGQGLRLIYYSQIVNDFQKGDIAEGYSVSREKKESFPLTVTSAQKNPTAFYLCASSMRTGDQPQHFGDGTRLSIL.

The chain links TRBV24-1 to TRBJ2-1; the match to TRBD1 covers 8 bases. Germline V gene data show CDR1 as KGHDR and CDR2 as SFDVKD. The CDR3 extends over 17 amino acids. V lost 2 bases, J lost 6 bases, and 11 bases stayed unmatched. The CDR3, as DNA: TGTGCCACCAGTGATTCGCCCGGACAGGGAGTAATCAATGAGCAGTTCTTC. It yields the protein CATSDSPGQGVINEQFF.

The sample holds one count of this clone. The chain has TRBV7-9 and TRBJ1-6, with 7 nucleotides matching TRBD1. Germline-derived CDR1 and CDR2 are SEHNR and FQNEAQ (reference sequence). CDR3 length: 13 residues. V lost 5 bases and J lost 8; bases outside the gene matches: 3. The CDR3 bases are TGTGCCAGCAGCGTAGGGACAGATTCACCCCTCCACTTT. It specifies CASSVGTDSPLHF.

The rearrangement uses TRBV4-2 and TRBJ2-1; D perhaps matches TRBD2 (6 bases). The V and J ends lost 0 bases and 4 bases respectively, with 13 bases between them. The CDR3 loop spans 16 amino acids. Looked up from germline, CDR1 is LGHNA and CDR2 is YNFKEQ. The CDR3 is CASSQEMAGRYNEQFF. CDR3 coding DNA: TGTGCCAGCAGCCAAGAAATGGCAGGGAGGTACAATGAGCAGTTCTTC.

The rearrangement links TRBV6-1 to TRBJ2-2; the match to TRBD2 covers 11 bases. Germline V gene sequence: CDR1 MNHNS, CDR2 SASEGT. Losses at the gene ends were 4 bases for V and 2 bases for J; bases not matched to a gene: 6. CDR3 length: 17 residues. CDR3 loop: CASSVNLAGGNTGELFF. The CDR3 region has the DNA TGTGCCAGCAGTGTAAACCTAGCGGGAGGAAACACCGGGGAGCTGTTTTTT.

The chain couples TRBV7-9 to TRBJ2-7, with 11 nucleotides matching TRBD1. The V and J ends lost 5 bases and 8 bases, in that order; junction bases with no gene match: 5. The CDR3 is 13 residues long. The germline V gene encodes CDR1 SEHNR and CDR2 FQNEAQ (reference sequence). The CDR3 loop is CASSPGQGAKQYV. CDR3 in DNA: TGTGCCAGCAGCCCCGGACAGGGGGCTAAGCAGTACGTC.

The chain combines TRBV9 with TRBJ2-1, with D tentatively TRBD2 (6 bases). Germline V gene sequence: CDR1 SGDLS, CDR2 YYNGEE. V was trimmed by 3 bases and J by 5 bases, leaving 15 bases between them. CDR3 length: 15 residues. The CDR3 bases are TGTGCCAGCAGCGCCGAGGGAGGACCTAACAATGAGCAGTTCTTC. Protein sequence: CASSAEGGPNNEQFF. The full variable domain, in which reference TRBV9 and TRBJ2-1 provide the parts outside the CDR3, is DSGVTQTPKHLITATGQRVTLRCSPRSGDLSVYWYQQSLDQGLQFLIQYYNGEERAKGNILERFSAQQFPDLHSELNLSSLELGDSALYFCASSAEGGPNNEQFFGPGTRLTVL.

The V call is TRBV10-3, the J call TRBJ1-1; D remains ambiguous. The ends were cut back, 10 bases at V and 0 bases at J, with 12 bases in the middle. Germline CDR1 is ENHRY and CDR2 is SYGVKD. The CDR3 runs 13 residues. This chain's CDR3 is CATAVAMNTEAFF. The CDR3 DNA reads as TGTGCCACCGCAGTTGCCATGAACACTGAAGCTTTCTTT.

This clone was seen ten or more times. J is TRBJ2-5 and V is TRBV4-2, with D maybe TRBD2 (6 bases). Germline CDR1 LGHNA, CDR2 YNFKEQ. The CDR3 is 13 amino acids. Trimming left V 4 bases short and J 1 base short, with 7 bases between. CDR3 bases: TGTGCCAGCAGCCGCGGGACCCAAGAGACCCAGTACTTC. Translated: CASSRGTQETQYF.

The chain couples TRBV6-5 to TRBJ2-7; D is perhaps TRBD1 (5 bases). V was pared by 6 bases and J by 6 bases, with 18 bases between. In germline, CDR1 is MNHEY, CDR2 SVGAGI. The CDR3 is 14 residues long. The DNA of the CDR3 is TGTGCCAGCAGCCCAAGCTACGACCAGGGCGAGCAGTACGTC. The encoded protein is CASSPSYDQGEQYV.